The 22 T cell receptor beta chains listed next were all sequenced from one sample in a study of blood T cell repertoires in COVID-19. Sequenced by immunoSEQ multiplex PCR; TCRdb stores in-frame clones only, minus some. The sample lists roughly 260,000 clones; 90% to 95% were seen once. Sequencing was carried out using PBMCs or T cells enriched from blood (not recorded which). The receptors were gathered from a young woman who had recovered from COVID-19.

This sequence joins TRBV5-4 and TRBJ1-2; tentative D call: TRBD1 (6 bases). The germline V gene has CDR1 SGHNT and CDR2 YYREEE (reference sequence). Trimming removed 2 bases from V and 7 bases from J, with 12 bases in between. The CDR3 has 13 residues. The CDR3 loop reads CASSLMGAIGYTF. CDR3 sequence (DNA): TGTGCCAGCAGCTTAATGGGGGCAATTGGCTACACCTTC.

The CDR3 DNA follows: TGTGCCAGCAGCCAACAACGACTAGCGGGACAAGAGACCCAGTACTTC. It specifies CASSQQRLAGQETQYF. The chain is built from TRBV3-1 (or the pseudogene TRBV3-2) and TRBJ2-5, with 11 bases that match TRBD2. Trimming took 2 bases from V and 2 from J; bases not matched to a gene: 4. Germline CDR1 LGHDT, CDR2 YNNKEL (reference sequence). This CDR3 is built from 16 residues.

The genes are TRBV11-2 and TRBJ2-3; D remains ambiguous. There are 12 residues in the CDR3. The V gene lost 5 bases and the J gene lost 6 bases, with 9 bases spanning the gap. The germline V gene has CDR1 SGHAT and CDR2 FQNNGV. The CDR3 coding sequence is TGTGCCAGCAGCCTTAATATGGATACGCAGTATTTT. Protein sequence: CASSLNMDTQYF.

The chain links TRBV6-2 or TRBV6-3 to TRBJ2-3; 9 positions agree with TRBD2. Germline loops: CDR1 MNHEY, CDR2 SVGEGT. The CDR3 loop spans 19 amino acids. V lost 0 bases to trimming and J lost 0 bases; unmatched junction nucleotides: 10. CDR3 bases: TGTGCCAGCAGTTACTCGATAGGCCTAGCGGGGTCTAGCACAGATACGCAGTATTTT. Its protein is CASSYSIGLAGSSTDTQYF.

The chain is built from TRBV3-1 (or the pseudogene TRBV3-2) and TRBJ1-1; possibly TRBD1 for D (5 bases). V was pared by 2 bases and J by 2 bases, with 12 bases between. The CDR3 runs 15 residues. From germline, CDR1 is LGHDT and CDR2 YNNKEL (reference sequence). CDR3 in DNA: TGTGCCAGCAGCCAACCGGGGGTGTACAACACTGAAGCTTTCTTT. The encoded protein is CASSQPGVYNTEAFF.

V and J are TRBV11-3 and TRBJ1-1, with a weak D call TRBD1 (6 bases). V was trimmed by 5 bases and J by 2 bases, leaving 15 bases between them. The CDR3 extends over 15 amino acids. Germline V gene lookup returns CDR1 SGHNT and CDR2 YENEEA. The CDR3 DNA reads as TGTGCCAGCAGCCAACAGGGTACTAGAAACACTGAAGCTTTCTTT. It translates to CASSQQGTRNTEAFF.

The J gene is TRBJ1-3, the V gene TRBV10-3; possibly TRBD1 for D (6 bases). The CDR3 loop spans 14 amino acids. V was cut by 4 bases and J by 1 base, with 8 bases left in between. The V gene's germline CDR1 is ENHRY and CDR2 SYGVKD. The CDR3 loop is CAISGTVSGNTIYF. The CDR3 DNA reads as TGTGCCATCAGTGGGACAGTTTCTGGAAACACCATATATTTT.

Details on this clone: Other DNA sequences in the sample encode the same CDR3. The chain carries TRBV18 and TRBJ1-3; D remains ambiguous. CDR3 length equals 13 residues. Germline V lookup: CDR1 KGHSH, CDR2 LQKENI. V lost 3 bases and J lost 2, with 5 bases in between. As DNA, the CDR3 is TGTGCCAGCTCACCCACACCTGGAAACACCATATATTTT. Encoded protein: CASSPTPGNTIYF.

This clone was detected only once. The J gene is TRBJ1-1, the V gene TRBV4-3; 9 bases align to TRBD1. The CDR3 extends over 16 amino acids. CDR1 LGHNA and CDR2 YSLEER come from the germline V gene. V was pared by 1 base and J by 6 bases, with 9 bases of the junction left unmatched. The CDR3 loop reads CASSQAYIQGAPEAFF. CDR3 coding DNA: TGCGCCAGCAGCCAAGCTTATATACAGGGGGCTCCTGAAGCTTTCTTT.

The chain is built from TRBV6-6 and TRBJ1-1; D is perhaps TRBD1 (5 bases). V lost 6 bases and J 10 bases, leaving 15 bases between the germline ends. The CDR3 has 12 amino acids. In germline, CDR1 is MNHNY, CDR2 SVGAGI (reference sequence). The CDR3, as DNA: TGTGCCAGCAGCCAACTACAGGTGGCAGCTTTCTTT. It translates to CASSQLQVAAFF.

The chain employs TRBV10-1 and TRBJ1-3; 7 positions agree with TRBD1. V gave up 7 bases and J gave up 1 base; unmatched junction bases: 10. Germline values: CDR1 WNHNN, CDR2 SYGVQD (reference sequence). There are 16 residues in the CDR3. CDR3 DNA: TGCGCCAGCAAATCAGAACAGGGGAATTCTGGAAACACCATATATTTT. Translating it yields CASKSEQGNSGNTIYF.

This chain links TRBV7-9 with TRBJ2-2; a possible D gene is TRBD1 (5 bases). Germline V gene data show CDR1 as SEHNR and CDR2 as FQNEAQ (reference sequence). The CDR3 is made up of 17 amino acids. The ends were cut back, 5 bases at V and 0 bases at J, with 16 bases in the middle. CDR3 DNA sequence: TGTGCCAGCAGCCTAAGAGACAGCCTCGCGAACACCGGGGAGCTGTTTTTT. Translated: CASSLRDSLANTGELFF.

This chain uses TRBV7-9 with TRBJ2-5; D is undetermined. CDR1 is SEHNR, CDR2 FQNEAQ, per germline (reference sequence). The V gene lost 3 bases and the J gene lost 1 base, with 9 bases spanning the gap. The length of the CDR3 is 14 residues. CDR3 in amino acids: CASSFETFQETQYF. The CDR3 DNA is TGTGCCAGCAGCTTCGAGACTTTCCAAGAGACCCAGTACTTC.

The chain employs TRBV6-5 and TRBJ1-2, with a weak D call TRBD1 (5 bases). Germline V CDR1 and CDR2: MNHEY, SVGAGI. CDR3 length equals 14 residues. Trimming left V 8 bases short and J 4 bases short, with 17 bases between. DNA for the CDR3: TGTGCCAGCGCGAGCAGGGTCCCCTCCTATGGCTACACCTTC. Protein product: CASASRVPSYGYTF.

The chain uses TRBV9 and TRBJ2-1, with 12 bases identical to TRBD2. V lost 0 bases to trimming and J lost 6 bases; unmatched junction nucleotides: 7. In germline, CDR1 is SGDLS, CDR2 YYNGEE. The CDR3 has 17 amino acids. The CDR3 here is CASSVDPLAGGPNEQFF. DNA of the CDR3: TGTGCCAGCAGCGTAGACCCTCTAGCGGGAGGGCCCAATGAGCAGTTCTTC.

The chain uses TRBV4-1 and TRBJ1-5, with D possibly TRBD1 on 6 matching bases. V was clipped by 3 bases and J by 2 bases, with 11 bases between them. This CDR3 comprises 15 residues. CDR1 and CDR2 from the germline V gene are MGHRA and YSYEKL. The CDR3 is CASSQADSRNQPQHF. The CDR3 coding sequence is TGCGCCAGCAGCCAGGCGGACAGCCGCAATCAGCCCCAGCATTTT.

This chain connects TRBV5-1 to TRBJ2-1, with D maybe TRBD1 (6 bases). Trimming took 4 bases from V and 8 from J, leaving 16 bases between them. This CDR3 has 14 amino acids. Germline CDR1 SGHRS, CDR2 YFSETQ. Written as DNA, the CDR3 is TGCGCCAGCAGCCAAGGGGGTTATATCGATGAGCAGTTCTTC. It yields the protein CASSQGGYIDEQFF.

This clone has a handful of counts. The rearrangement links TRBV7-9 to TRBJ2-7, with 10 nucleotides matching TRBD1. CDR3 length: 14 amino acids. The V gene end was trimmed by 5 bases and the J gene end by 4 bases; junction bases not matched to a gene: 5. Germline-derived CDR1 and CDR2 are SEHNR and FQNEAQ (reference sequence). In DNA form, the CDR3 reads TGTGCCAGCAGCCGATTGGGACAGGGGTACGAGCAGTACTTC. Its translation: CASSRLGQGYEQYF. The variable domain in full, with the rest retrieved from reference TRBV7-9 and TRBJ2-7, is DTGVSQNPRHKITKRGQNVTFRCDPISEHNRLYWYRQTLGQGPEFLTYFQNEAQLEKSRLLSDRFSAERPKGSFSTLEIQRTEQGDSAMYLCASSRLGQGYEQYFGPGTRLTVT.

This clone appeared a few times. V gene TRBV24-1 combines with J gene TRBJ2-2; the match to TRBD2 covers 9 bases. The CDR3 runs 16 residues. V lost 9 bases to trimming and J lost 0 bases; unmatched junction nucleotides: 7. The germline gives CDR1 KGHDR, CDR2 SFDVKD. The CDR3 spells CATRSIAGANTGELFF. The DNA for the CDR3 is TGTGCCACCCGAAGTATAGCGGGGGCGAACACCGGGGAGCTGTTTTTT.

The chain links TRBV19 to TRBJ1-1; a weak D match, TRBD1 (6 bases). The ends were cut back, 7 bases at V and 0 bases at J, with 15 bases in the middle. Germline loops: CDR1 LNHDA, CDR2 SQIVND (reference sequence). The CDR3 is 15 amino acids. CDR3 residues: CASTLAGAMNTEAFF. Written as DNA, the CDR3 is TGTGCCAGTACCCTCGCGGGGGCGATGAACACTGAAGCTTTCTTT. Combining the CDR3 with reference TRBV19 and TRBJ1-1 gives the whole variable domain DGGITQSPKYLFRKEGQNVTLSCEQNLNHDAMYWYRQDPGQGLRLIYYSQIVNDFQKGDIAEGYSVSREKKESFPLTVTSAQKNPTAFYLCASTLAGAMNTEAFFGQGTRLTVV.

The chain joins TRBV6-1 to TRBJ2-2; TRBD1 might be the D (5 bases). CDR3 length equals 15 residues. In germline, CDR1 is MNHNS, CDR2 SASEGT. V was clipped by 3 bases and J by 1 base, with 9 bases between them. CDR3 sequence: CASSEPTGNTGELFF. DNA for the CDR3: TGTGCCAGCAGTGAGCCCACAGGGAACACCGGGGAGCTGTTTTTT.

The CDR3 DNA is TGTGCCAGCAGCTTAGATCTAGCGGGGGGCTACAATGAGCAGTTCTTC. Protein: CASSLDLAGGYNEQFF. The genes are TRBV11-3 and TRBJ2-1; 11 nucleotides line up with TRBD2. V was clipped by 0 bases and J by 3 bases; unmatched bases: 1. CDR3 length: 16 amino acids. Germline V lookup: CDR1 SGHNT, CDR2 YENEEA. The whole variable domain, remainder taken from reference TRBV11-3 and TRBJ2-1, is EAGVVQSPRYKIIEKKQPVAFWCNPISGHNTLYWYLQNLGQGPELLIRYENEEAVDDSQLPKDRFSAERLKGVDSTLKIQPAELGDSAVYLCASSLDLAGGYNEQFFGPGTRLTVL.